This TCR beta chain was retrieved from a study of T cell clones after liver transplantation. Overall study context: A pre-transplant mixed lymphocyte reaction with TCRbeta sequencing defined graft-donor-reactive clones followed in post-transplant blood. Without induction therapy, subjects received standard immunosuppression until 12-24 months post-transplant. As an antigen-independent comparator, third-party-reactive TCRbeta sequences came from pre-transplant mixed lymphocyte reactions.

Using immunoSEQ multiplex PCR, the repertoire was profiled, and TCRdb retains in-frame clones only, with some absent. The repertoire has about 72,000 clones, about nine tenths of them found once; the top ten carry less than 3.5%. Findings and caveats of the study: In 5 of 8 subjects, circulating graft-donor-reactive CD4 TCRbeta sequences fell significantly after transplant.

Germline V gene data show CDR1 as SNHLY and CDR2 as FYNNEI. CDR3 length equals 14 residues. For this clone: Its antigen is not identified.

Sequenced here: CD4+ T cells from blood, sampled before liver transplant. The sequence derives from a human donor who received a liver transplant. The chain carries TRBV2 and TRBJ2-5; maybe TRBD1 (6 bases). The better agreement between TRBJ2-7 and the DNA end casts doubt on the J call. The CDR3 protein is CASKPTGATGEQYF. Here the CDR3 DNA reads TGTGCCAGCAAACCGACAGGAGCGACGGGCGAGCAGTACTTC.